This TCR beta chain was recovered during a study of blood T cell repertoires in COVID-19. Study details: COVID-19 samples, acute and convalescent, were from the United States, Italy and Spain. T cells, B-cell-depleted T cells, or PBMCs supplied cDNA or gDNA.

In the original analysis: Estimation of nucleated cell counts was performed using reference gene primer amplification. Generated by immunoSEQ multiplex PCR, the TCRdb table keeps only in-frame clones and is missing some. The V and J calls and the clone size are those of that table, but D and trimming were determined from the DNA. The sample holds roughly 250,000 clones; about 83% are singletons and the top ten take approximately 1.5%. CDR1 SGHRS and CDR2 YFSETQ come from the germline V gene. The V segment lost 0 bases and the J segment 6 bases; nucleotides outside the gene matches: 3. The CDR3 sequence is 15 residues long.

The chain joins TRBV5-1 to TRBJ2-2, with 9 bases lining up with TRBD2. The TCR sequence derives from a middle-aged woman who had recovered from COVID-19. Sequencing was carried out using peripheral blood. CDR3 nucleotides: TGCGCCAGCAGCTTGGCTAGCGGGGAGTCCGGGGAGCTGTTTTTT. It codes for CASSLASGESGELFF.